What follows are 6 T cell receptor beta chains derived from one specimen sequenced in a study of post-analysis software for immune sequencing data. Study results and limitations: Controls showed lower frequencies than patients for several TRBV segments, and TRBV5-6, TRBV5-1 and TRBV20-1 were among these.

No antigen has been identified for these receptors. Prepared TCR beta cDNA libraries contained unique molecular identifiers. One entry per CDR3 protein, called by TCRdb with MiXCR from the PCR reads. Seen here are hundreds of thousands of distinct CDR3 sequences, roughly 58% observed once, and the top ten hold approximately 4.5%. Sequencing used blood. These receptor sequences come from a girl between 5 and 17 years old with multiple sclerosis.

The V and J genes are TRBV6-2 or TRBV6-3 and TRBJ2-1; unclear D gene. Germline V gene sequence: CDR1 MNHEY, CDR2 SVGEGT. This CDR3 is built from 12 residues. The germline V and J ends were trimmed by 4 bases and 9 bases, with 10 bases remaining between them. CDR3 residues: CASSSWVSEQFF. Written as DNA, the CDR3 is TGTGCCAGCAGTTCCTGGGTGAGTGAGCAGTTCTTC.

This clonotype was observed a handful of times. The chain carries TRBV20-1 and TRBJ2-3, with 13 bases lining up with TRBD2. Trimming took 3 bases from V and 0 from J; bases not matched to a gene: 9. This CDR3 is built from 18 residues. Germline loops: CDR1 DFQATT, CDR2 SNEGSKA (reference sequence). Here the CDR3 DNA reads TGCAGTGCTAGGCTCGCGGGACTAGCGGGGACGAGCACAGATACGCAGTATTTT. It yields the protein CSARLAGLAGTSTDTQYF.

The V gene is TRBV20-1, the J gene TRBJ2-5; no clear D gene. The DNA end favors TRBJ2-4, so the J call may be wrong. Looked up from germline, CDR1 is DFQATT and CDR2 is SNEGSKA (reference sequence). This CDR3 comprises 11 residues. The CDR3 spells CSAGYKNIQYF. Written as DNA, the CDR3 is TGCAGTGCGGGGTACAAAAACATTCAGTACTTC.

The genes are TRBV11-3 and TRBJ2-7; 9 positions match TRBD1. Germline CDR1 SGHNT, CDR2 YENEEA. Trimming took 6 bases from V and 7 from J; bases not matched to a gene: 10. The CDR3 sequence is 14 residues long. The CDR3 sequence is CASRPGTGSDEQYF. The CDR3, as DNA: TGTGCCAGCAGACCCGGGACAGGGTCCGATGAGCAGTACTTC.

This chain uses TRBV7-9 with TRBJ1-5; 8 bases fit TRBD1. The CDR3 totals 15 residues. CDR1 is SEHNR, CDR2 FQNEAQ, per germline (reference sequence). The trim removed 0 bases at V and 5 bases at J, leaving 3 bases unmatched. The CDR3 sequence is CASSLAQGGYQPQHF. CDR3 coding DNA: TGTGCCAGCAGCTTAGCACAGGGGGGTTATCAGCCCCAGCATTTT. Full variable domain (remainder filled in from reference TRBV7-9 and TRBJ1-5): DTGVSQNPRHKITKRGQNVTFRCDPISEHNRLYWYRQTLGQGPEFLTYFQNEAQLEKSRLLSDRFSAERPKGSFSTLEIQRTEQGDSAMYLCASSLAQGGYQPQHFGDGTRLSIL.

This clonotype came up a few times. V and J are TRBV29-1 and TRBJ1-2; no definite D call. The V gene's germline CDR1 is SQVTM and CDR2 ANQGSEA. CDR3 length equals 15 residues. With 4 bases removed from V and 2 bases from J, the gap between germline ends came to 17 bases. The CDR3 is CSVAPVLGVNYGYTF. The CDR3 nucleotides are TGCAGCGTTGCGCCGGTTCTGGGAGTAAACTATGGCTACACCTTC.